The following is a T cell receptor beta chain sequence with its context. The antigen remains undetermined. This CDR3 region has 13 residues. V gave up 5 bases and J gave up 3 bases, with 11 bases separating them. Germline CDR1 reads SGHDT; CDR2 reads YYEEEE. This entry belongs to a study of blood T cells in healthy people across ages. The second PCR ran roughly 6 to 11 cycles with a sample-barcoded 5' primer and J-beta primers. TCRdb itself ran the 5' RACE reads through MiXCR, one entry per CDR3 protein. This sample carries about 680,000 distinct CDR3 sequences, approximately 50% of them seen once, and the ten largest clones take around 32%. Regarding the study as a whole: TCR beta diversity, measured per million T cells, fell in a roughly linear way with age.

This sequence joins TRBV5-6 and TRBJ1-2; tentative D call: TRBD1 (6 bases). What was sequenced was blood. The receptor comes from a woman between 55 and 75 years old in good health. The CDR3 spells CASRPGVYYGYTF. The CDR3 coding sequence is TGTGCCAGCAGACCAGGGGTTTACTATGGCTACACCTTC.